This TCR beta chain was identified during a study of blood T cell repertoires in COVID-19. Turning to the study itself: Acute and convalescent COVID-19 specimens originated in the United States, Italy and Spain.

Trimming took off 1 base at V and 8 bases at J, with 12 bases between the two ends. The CDR3 sequence is 15 residues long. The germline V gene encodes CDR1 SGHTA and CDR2 FQGNSA. Clones were sequenced by immunoSEQ multiplex PCR, and TCRdb holds only the in-frame ones, with some missing. The table has about 310,000 clones, roughly 90% seen once. Donors in Cohort 3 counted as recovered after two negative PCRs, clearance, or symptom resolution. The gene calls are TRBV7-2 and TRBJ1-6; D may be TRBD1 (5 bases). The TCR comes from a woman aged 18-29 years who had recovered from COVID-19. Material for sequencing was PBMCs or T cells enriched from blood (not recorded which). DNA for the CDR3: TGTGCCAGCAGCTTAGTATCAGGGTCGGATTCACCCCTCCACTTT. Its protein is CASSLVSGSDSPLHF.